These 28 T cell receptor beta chains originate from one sample sequenced in a study of T-cell memory formation after mild COVID-19. One entry per CDR3 protein, called by TCRdb with MiXCR from the 5' RACE reads. The sample carries 210,000 or so distinct CDR3 sequences, 25% to 35% recorded once. What was sequenced was PBMCs or a T cell subset sorted from them (not recorded which). These receptors were taken from an adult woman who had mild COVID-19 (a few samples of this study predate the infection). Cell type and time point are not known.

The rearrangement joins TRBV28 to TRBJ2-7; no clear D. This CDR3 region has 12 residues. Germline CDR1 reads MDHEN; CDR2 reads SYDVKM. The germline V and J ends were trimmed by 2 bases and 3 bases, with 5 bases remaining between them. CDR3 region: CASSLQRYEQYF. Written as DNA, the CDR3 is TGTGCCAGCAGTTTACAGCGCTACGAGCAGTACTTC.

The CDR3 spells CASSSDPSYEQYF. Here the CDR3 DNA reads TGTGCCAGCAGCTCGGACCCCTCCTACGAGCAGTACTTC. The J gene is TRBJ2-7, the V gene TRBV9; D is unresolved. Trimming took 4 bases from V and 0 from J, leaving 8 bases between them. This CDR3 has 13 amino acids. Looked up from germline, CDR1 is SGDLS and CDR2 is YYNGEE.

The chain employs TRBV12-3 or TRBV12-4 and TRBJ1-1; no definite D call. The CDR3 is 14 amino acids. The V end was cut by 8 bases, the J end by 0 bases, with 13 bases between. CDR3 sequence: CASVPNGLNTEAFF. The DNA of the CDR3 is TGTGCCAGCGTCCCAAACGGCCTGAACACTGAAGCTTTCTTT.

This clonotype has a handful of counts. The chain carries TRBV10-3 and TRBJ2-1, with D perhaps TRBD1 or TRBD2 (7 bases each). The CDR3 totals 15 residues. The V and J ends lost 5 bases and 5 bases respectively, with 16 bases between them. Germline V gene lookup returns CDR1 ENHRY and CDR2 SYGVKD. This CDR3 reads CAISRSGDSNNEQFF. DNA of the CDR3: TGTGCCATCAGTCGCAGCGGGGACAGTAACAATGAGCAGTTCTTC.

The CDR3 loop is CASSLFAGTGGRNTIYF. DNA of the CDR3: TGTGCCAGCAGCCTGTTTGCCGGGACAGGGGGCCGAAACACCATATATTTT. The chain uses TRBV7-8 and TRBJ1-3; 12 bases agree with TRBD1. The CDR3 sequence is 17 residues long. V dropped 5 bases and J dropped 5; count of bases not matched to a gene: 10. Germline V gene lookup returns CDR1 SGHVS and CDR2 FQNEAQ.

The chain recombines TRBV4-3 with TRBJ2-7; D is uncertain. CDR1 is LGHNA and CDR2 is YSLEER in the germline V gene. The CDR3 length is 15 residues. Trimming shortened V by 0 bases and J by 1 base, and 10 bases separated the two germline ends. The CDR3 loop reads CASSQDGPISYEQYF. CDR3 bases: TGCGCCAGCAGCCAAGATGGACCGATTTCCTACGAGCAGTACTTC.

This clonotype was observed a handful of times. V and J are TRBV28 and TRBJ2-3, with D possibly being TRBD1 (5 bases). V shed 7 bases and J shed 0 bases, with 8 bases lying between them. The CDR3 extends over 13 amino acids. The V gene's germline CDR1 is MDHEN and CDR2 SYDVKM. The CDR3 DNA is TGTGCCAGCAAAGACAGCAGCACAGATACGCAGTATTTT. The encoded protein is CASKDSSTDTQYF.

The genes are TRBV30 and TRBJ2-7, with a tentative D call TRBD1 (5 bases). The CDR3 runs 13 residues. The germline gives CDR1 GTSNPN, CDR2 SVGIG (reference sequence). Trimming pared 0 bases from V and 5 bases from J, leaving 11 bases between. The CDR3 sequence is CAWSVQVQDEQYF. CDR3 DNA sequence: TGTGCCTGGAGTGTACAGGTCCAGGACGAGCAGTACTTC.

V is TRBV5-5 and J is TRBJ2-3; a weak D match, TRBD2 (5 bases). CDR1 SGHKS and CDR2 YYEKEE come from the germline V gene (reference sequence). There are 14 residues in the CDR3. Trimming took 4 bases from V and 9 from J, leaving 18 bases between them. This chain's CDR3 is CASSDLKTRETQYF. CDR3 nucleotides: TGTGCCAGCAGCGATTTGAAAACCCGGGAAACGCAGTATTTT.

This clonotype was seen more than once but under ten times. V and J are TRBV24-1 and TRBJ2-1; D gene unclear. V lost 3 bases to trimming and J lost 5 bases, with 13 bases between them. Germline loops: CDR1 KGHDR, CDR2 SFDVKD. This CDR3 has 15 residues. DNA of the CDR3: TGTGCCACCAGTGATGCCCCCCAGCGAAACAATGAGCAGTTCTTC. This translates into CATSDAPQRNNEQFF.

V is TRBV27 and J is TRBJ2-7; D gene unclear. Trimming took 5 bases from V and 1 from J, leaving 9 bases between them. The germline V gene encodes CDR1 MNHEY and CDR2 SMNVEV (reference sequence). The CDR3 is 13 residues long. CDR3 DNA: TGTGCCAGCAGTCATAAACAGTCCTACGAGCAGTACTTC. This sequence encodes CASSHKQSYEQYF.

This clonotype was recorded a few times. The rearrangement links TRBV11-3 to TRBJ2-1; D call uncertain. Germline loops: CDR1 SGHNT, CDR2 YENEEA. The CDR3 is made up of 14 amino acids. V was cut by 1 base and J by 4 bases, with 8 bases left in between. CDR3 sequence (DNA): TGTGCCAGCAGCTTAGGAACAAAGTACAATGAGCAGTTCTTC. It is translated as CASSLGTKYNEQFF.

The J gene is TRBJ1-5, the V gene TRBV2, with 9 bases that match TRBD1. V was clipped by 5 bases and J by 0 bases; unmatched bases: 5. The CDR3 is 16 residues long. From germline, CDR1 is SNHLY and CDR2 FYNNEI. The CDR3 DNA reads as TGTGCCAGCAGTCGGACAGGGGAAAATAGCAATCAGCCCCAGCATTTT. The encoded protein is CASSRTGENSNQPQHF. The full variable domain, its missing parts supplied by reference TRBV2 and TRBJ1-5, is EPEVTQTPSHQVTQMGQEVILRCVPISNHLYFYWYRQILGQKVEFLVSFYNNEISEKSEIFDDQFSVERPDGSNFTLKIRSTKLEDSAMYFCASSRTGENSNQPQHFGDGTRLSIL.

This clonotype was seen at least ten times. The genes are TRBV4-3 and TRBJ2-7; 14 bases line up with TRBD2. V gave up 4 bases and J gave up 0 bases; unmatched junction bases: 8. The CDR3 contains 18 residues. Germline loops: CDR1 LGHNA, CDR2 YSLEER. The CDR3 protein is CASSRGLAGGLSSYEQYF. The CDR3 nucleotides read TGCGCCAGCAGCCGAGGACTAGCGGGAGGCTTGAGCTCCTACGAGCAGTACTTC.

The chain is built from TRBV7-2 and TRBJ2-3; TRBD2 matches at 9 bases. Germline trimming cut 2 bases from V and 0 bases from J; bases unmatched to any gene: 3. This CDR3 comprises 16 residues. The germline V gene encodes CDR1 SGHTA and CDR2 FQGNSA. The CDR3, as DNA: TGTGCCAGCAGCTTAAGACTAGCGGTTAGCACAGATACGCAGTATTTT. Protein: CASSLRLAVSTDTQYF. Looking up the rest from reference TRBV7-2 and TRBJ2-3 gives the full variable domain: GAGVSQSPSNKVTEKGKDVELRCDPISGHTALYWYRQSLGQGLEFLIYFQGNSAPDKSGLPSDRFSAERTGGSVSTLTIQRTQQEDSAVYLCASSLRLAVSTDTQYFGPGTRLTVL.

This clonotype was recorded a few times. At one boundary the junction diverges from the germline segment, which might be a read error. J is TRBJ2-3 and V is TRBV7-9; 8 nucleotides align to TRBD1. CDR1 SEHNR and CDR2 FQNEAQ come from the germline V gene (reference sequence). The CDR3 is 11 amino acids. The CDR3 DNA reads TGTGCCAGCTCGCGGGGAGACAGGGGAAATTTT. Translating it yields CASSRGDRGNF.

This clonotype was seen a handful of times. The CDR3 nucleotides are TGTGCCATCAGTGAGTGGGGACAGGGATCCTCCTACGAGCAGTACTTC. The encoded protein is CAISEWGQGSSYEQYF. V usage is TRBV10-3 and J usage is TRBJ2-7, with 9 bases that match TRBD1. This CDR3 has 16 amino acids. The V gene end was trimmed by 1 base and the J gene end by 0 bases; junction bases not matched to a gene: 4. Germline CDR1 is ENHRY and CDR2 is SYGVKD.

This clonotype was seen a handful of times. The chain joins TRBV4-1 to TRBJ2-7, with TRBD1 matching over 7 bases. V gave up 0 bases and J gave up 4 bases; unmatched junction bases: 6. The germline CDR1 and CDR2 sequences are MGHRA and YSYEKL. CDR3 length: 15 residues. DNA of the CDR3: TGCGCCAGCAGCCAAGAGTCAGGGGGTGAATACGAGCAGTACTTC. Amino acids: CASSQESGGEYEQYF.

J is TRBJ2-2 and V is TRBV7-6, with TRBD2 identical over 9 bases. V shed 1 base, J shed 4 bases, and the junction held 4 bases outside the gene matches. Germline CDR1 and CDR2: SGHVS and FNYEAQ. There are 16 residues in the CDR3. The CDR3 DNA reads TGTGCCAGCAGCTTAGATGAGCGGGGGGTCACCGGGGAGCTGTTTTTT. This encodes CASSLDERGVTGELFF.

The CDR3 here is CASSMSGSYNEQFF. CDR3 DNA sequence: TGTGCCAGTAGTATGAGTGGGTCCTACAATGAGCAGTTCTTC. The rearrangement uses TRBV19 and TRBJ2-1, with D hard to call. Germline-derived CDR1 and CDR2 are LNHDA and SQIVND (reference sequence). The V gene lost 3 bases and the J gene lost 1 base, with 7 bases spanning the gap. The CDR3 has 14 residues.

This sequence joins TRBV7-8 and TRBJ2-1, with TRBD1 matching 9 bases. The V gene end was trimmed by 5 bases and the J gene end by 9 bases; junction bases not matched to a gene: 8. The CDR3 has 14 residues. Looked up from germline, CDR1 is SGHVS and CDR2 is FQNEAQ. CDR3: CASSAWTGAGEQFF. The DNA for the CDR3 is TGTGCCAGCAGCGCATGGACAGGGGCAGGTGAGCAGTTCTTC. Drawing the rest from reference TRBV7-8 and TRBJ2-1, the complete variable domain is GAGVSQSPRYKVAKRGQDVALRCDPISGHVSLFWYQQALGQGPEFLTYFQNEAQLDKSGLPSDRFFAERPEGSVSTLKIQRTQQEDSAVYLCASSAWTGAGEQFFGPGTRLTVL.

This clonotype was seen more than once but under ten times. CDR3 region: CASSFSGVETQYF. The DNA of the CDR3 is TGTGCCAGCAGTTTTAGTGGGGTAGAGACCCAGTACTTC. The chain uses TRBV12-3 or TRBV12-4 and TRBJ2-5; D not certain. Deletions cut 3 bases from V and 4 bases from J, with 9 bases between. There are 13 residues in the CDR3.

This clonotype was counted ten times or more. CDR3 nucleotides: TGCGCCAGCAGCTTGGACAGATCAAGCTCCTACGAGCAGTACTTC. Amino acid sequence: CASSLDRSSSYEQYF. The genes are TRBV5-1 and TRBJ2-7; the D is unclear. The V gene's germline CDR1 is SGHRS and CDR2 YFSETQ. Trimming removed 0 bases at V and 0 bases at J, with 10 bases between. This CDR3 is 15 amino acids long. Looking up the rest from reference TRBV5-1 and TRBJ2-7 gives the full variable domain: KAGVTQTPRYLIKTRGQQVTLSCSPISGHRSVSWYQQTPGQGLQFLFEYFSETQRNKGNFPGRFSGRQFSNSRSEMNVSTLELGDSALYLCASSLDRSSSYEQYFGPGTRLTVT.

This clonotype was observed a few times. The gene calls are TRBV9 and TRBJ2-3; 7 nucleotides agree with TRBD2. CDR3 length: 15 amino acids. The V and J ends lost 6 bases and 2 bases, in that order; junction bases with no gene match: 9. Germline V CDR1 and CDR2: SGDLS, YYNGEE. CDR3: CASTRGGGNTDTQYF. The CDR3 DNA reads as TGTGCCAGCACCCGCGGGGGAGGCAACACAGATACGCAGTATTTT. Full variable domain (missing parts from reference TRBV9 and TRBJ2-3): DSGVTQTPKHLITATGQRVTLRCSPRSGDLSVYWYQQSLDQGLQFLIQYYNGEERAKGNILERFSAQQFPDLHSELNLSSLELGDSALYFCASTRGGGNTDTQYFGPGTRLTVL.

The sample holds a few counts of this clonotype. The rearrangement joins TRBV10-3 to TRBJ1-1; 7 bases line up with TRBD1. The V segment lost 6 bases and the J segment 1 base; nucleotides outside the gene matches: 5. The CDR3 loop spans 14 amino acids. CDR1 is ENHRY and CDR2 is SYGVKD in the germline V gene. The CDR3 here is CAISLDRANTEAFF. Here the CDR3 DNA reads TGTGCCATCAGCCTCGACAGGGCGAACACTGAAGCTTTCTTT.

This clonotype has ten or more counts. The chain is built from TRBV28 and TRBJ2-7, with D hard to call. Germline CDR1 and CDR2: MDHEN and SYDVKM. V was clipped by 6 bases and J by 3 bases, with 6 bases between them. The CDR3 runs 11 residues. The CDR3 DNA reads TGTGCCAGCAGCTCCCTCTACGAGCAGTACTTC. Translating it yields CASSSLYEQYF. Together with reference TRBV28 and TRBJ2-7, the CDR3 gives the full variable domain: DVKVTQSSRYLVKRTGEKVFLECVQDMDHENMFWYRQDPGLGLRLIYFSYDVKMKEKGDIPEGYSVSREKKERFSLILESASTNQTSMYLCASSSLYEQYFGPGTRLTVT.

This clonotype was detected a few times. In DNA, the CDR3 is TGTGCCAGCAGTTACAGGTTCCAAGAGACCCAGTACTTC. Protein: CASSYRFQETQYF. The J gene is TRBJ2-5, the V gene TRBV6-2 or TRBV6-3; D not resolved. V dropped 2 bases and J dropped 1 base, with 5 bases sitting between them. Germline V lookup: CDR1 MNHEY, CDR2 SVGEGT. This CDR3 contains 13 residues.

Many counts were recorded for this clonotype. This rearrangement joins TRBV4-1 to TRBJ2-2; the match to TRBD2 covers 11 bases. With V trimmed by 2 bases and J by 4 bases, 18 bases remained unmatched. Looked up from germline, CDR1 is MGHRA and CDR2 is YSYEKL. The CDR3 is 21 amino acids. This chain's CDR3 is CASSQTWGPGLAAGPTGELFF. CDR3 DNA: TGCGCCAGCAGCCAAACATGGGGGCCGGGACTAGCGGCGGGACCCACCGGGGAGCTGTTTTTT.